Following are 21 T cell receptor beta chains from one sample sequenced in a study of beta chain features in type 1 diabetes. The entirety of the isolated RNA underwent reverse transcription, so expressed TCRB transcripts were sequenced. Sequencing used immunoSEQ multiplex PCR; TCRdb keeps in-frame clones, though not all of them. The sample includes hundreds of thousands of clones, 10% to 15% of them seen just once. The sample taken for sequencing was naive CD4+ T cells from blood. These receptors were collected from a man in his late teens or twenties in good health.

The chain carries TRBV7-3 and TRBJ2-1; the D gene is possibly TRBD2 (5 bases). Trimming took 1 base from V and 8 from J, leaving 15 bases between them. The CDR3 contains 15 residues. Germline V lookup: CDR1 SGHTA, CDR2 FQGTGA. CDR3 region: CASSLRSAGGDEQFF. The CDR3 DNA reads TGTGCCAGCAGCTTAAGGAGCGCTGGAGGCGATGAGCAGTTCTTC.

The genes are TRBV25-1 and TRBJ1-1; D might be TRBD1 (6 bases). This CDR3 has 13 amino acids. Germline V gives CDR1 MGHDK, CDR2 SYGVNS. V dropped 6 bases and J dropped 0 bases, with 8 bases sitting between them. The CDR3 reads CASRTGMNTEAFF. The CDR3, as DNA: TGTGCCAGCAGAACAGGGATGAACACTGAAGCTTTCTTT.

V gene TRBV6-4 combines with J gene TRBJ1-3; D remains ambiguous. V shed 0 bases and J shed 0 bases, with 6 bases lying between them. This CDR3 is built from 15 residues. The germline V gene encodes CDR1 MRHNA and CDR2 SNTAGT. CDR3 bases: TGTGCCAGCAGTGACTCACCGAGCTCTGGAAACACCATATATTTT. Protein product: CASSDSPSSGNTIYF.

V gene TRBV20-1 combines with J gene TRBJ1-2, with a tentative D call TRBD1 (6 bases). Germline CDR1 reads DFQATT; CDR2 reads SNEGSKA (reference sequence). This CDR3 comprises 11 residues. The V and J ends lost 8 bases and 8 bases respectively, with 15 bases between them. The CDR3 spells CSLRRGLGYTF. The CDR3, as DNA: TGCAGTCTGAGGCGGGGGCTGGGCTACACCTTC.

The chain combines TRBV5-6 with TRBJ2-5, with 10 bases aligning to TRBD1. The CDR3 is 14 residues long. Trimming cost V 3 bases and J 3 bases; bases outside gene matches: 2. CDR1 is SGHDT and CDR2 is YYEEEE in the germline V gene. The CDR3 here is CASSSGTGEETQYF. The CDR3 DNA is TGTGCCAGCAGCTCCGGGACAGGGGAAGAGACCCAGTACTTC. Variable domain in full (rest from reference TRBV5-6 and TRBJ2-5): DAGVTQSPTHLIKTRGQQVTLRCSPKSGHDTVSWYQQALGQGPQFIFQYYEEEERQRGNFPDRFSGHQFPNYSSELNVNALLLGDSALYLCASSSGTGEETQYFGPGTRLLVL.

This chain links TRBV30 with TRBJ2-7; no clear D gene. This CDR3 has 11 residues. CDR1 is GTSNPN and CDR2 is SVGIG in the germline V gene (reference sequence). Deletions cut 2 bases from V and 6 bases from J, with 8 bases between. The CDR3 spells CAWSPSSEQYF. The DNA for the CDR3 is TGTGCCTGGAGTCCTTCTTCCGAGCAGTACTTC.

J is TRBJ2-5 and V is TRBV18; TRBD1 agrees at 10 bases. Germline V lookup: CDR1 KGHSH, CDR2 LQKENI. After removal of 5 bases from V and 5 bases from J, the junction contained 5 bases not matched to a gene. CDR3 length equals 14 residues. The CDR3 loop is CASSRDRGEETQYF. Here the CDR3 DNA reads TGTGCCAGCTCAAGGGACAGGGGCGAGGAGACCCAGTACTTC.

This clone was detected only a few times. This chain joins TRBV19 and TRBJ2-7; 9 positions match TRBD1. This CDR3 is 13 amino acids long. Per germline, CDR1 LNHDA and CDR2 SQIVND (reference sequence). The trim removed 10 bases at V and 3 bases at J, leaving 7 bases unmatched. CDR3: CATRDRVLYEQYF. The DNA for the CDR3 is TGTGCCACCCGGGACAGGGTTCTCTACGAGCAGTACTTC.

This sequence joins TRBV5-4 and TRBJ2-1; 7 bases match TRBD2. Germline loops: CDR1 SGHNT, CDR2 YYREEE (reference sequence). The J segment lost 2 bases and the V segment lost 4 bases, leaving 6 bases of the junction unmatched. This CDR3 is built from 15 residues. The CDR3 coding sequence is TGTGCCAGCAGCATCCTAGCGGAAGCCTACAATGAGCAGTTCTTC. It encodes CASSILAEAYNEQFF.

This chain joins TRBV30 and TRBJ2-3, with 10 nucleotides matching TRBD2. The germline V gene encodes CDR1 GTSNPN and CDR2 SVGIG (reference sequence). V shed 0 bases, J shed 3 bases, and the junction held 3 bases outside the gene matches. The CDR3 extends over 15 amino acids. The DNA for the CDR3 is TGTGCCTGGAGTGTACTTAGCGGGAGGACAGATACGCAGTATTTT. Protein product: CAWSVLSGRTDTQYF. Supplemented by reference TRBV30 and TRBJ2-3, the full variable domain reads SQTIHQWPATLVQPVGSPLSLECTVEGTSNPNLYWYRQAAGRGLQLLFYSVGIGQISSEVPQNLSASRPQDRQFILSSKKLLLSDSGFYLCAWSVLSGRTDTQYFGPGTRLTVL.

The chain recombines TRBV5-4 with TRBJ1-1; TRBD1 is a possible D gene (6 bases). CDR1 is SGHNT, CDR2 YYREEE, per germline (reference sequence). The length of the CDR3 is 14 residues. V dropped 4 bases and J dropped 1 base, with 11 bases sitting between them. This chain's CDR3 is CASSVGGTNTEAFF. The CDR3 coding sequence is TGTGCCAGCAGCGTAGGGGGTACGAACACTGAAGCTTTCTTT.

The chain uses TRBV20-1 and TRBJ2-7; 7 bases align to TRBD1. Germline V lookup: CDR1 DFQATT, CDR2 SNEGSKA (reference sequence). The CDR3 runs 11 residues. J lost 4 bases, V lost 6 bases, and 3 bases had no gene match. For the CDR3, the DNA is TGCAGTGCGCCGGACAGGTACGAGCAGTACTTC. Encoded protein: CSAPDRYEQYF.

This clone was seen only once. The chain couples TRBV27 to TRBJ2-7, with 7 bases that match TRBD2. The V segment lost 6 bases and the J segment 0 bases; nucleotides outside the gene matches: 2. Germline V gene data show CDR1 as MNHEY and CDR2 as SMNVEV (reference sequence). The CDR3 totals 13 residues. This chain's CDR3 is CASSTSASYEQYF. For the CDR3, the DNA is TGTGCCAGCAGCACTAGCGCCTCCTACGAGCAGTACTTC.

The chain joins TRBV6-1 to TRBJ2-7; D is possibly TRBD2 (7 bases). CDR3 length: 13 amino acids. CDR1 is MNHNS and CDR2 is SASEGT in the germline V gene. DNA of the CDR3: TGTGCGGCCCGGGGGGCAGGGGTTGACGAGCAGTACTTC. Its translation: CAARGAGVDEQYF.

Only a few counts were recorded for this clone. The chain uses TRBV2 and TRBJ2-7; no clear D gene. The ends were cut back, 5 bases at V and 7 bases at J, with 9 bases in the middle. The CDR3 extends over 11 amino acids. Germline CDR1 and CDR2: SNHLY and FYNNEI. CDR3 sequence (DNA): TGTGCCAGCAGTCCCCTCGAGGAGCAGTACTTC. Amino acids: CASSPLEEQYF.

This chain joins TRBV29-1 and TRBJ2-5; 8 nucleotides agree with TRBD1. There are 13 residues in the CDR3. The germline V gene encodes CDR1 SQVTM and CDR2 ANQGSEA. V trimming: 3 bases; J trimming: 5 bases; junction bases outside the gene matches: 5. This CDR3 reads CSVDRTGTETQYF. The CDR3 nucleotides read TGCAGCGTTGATCGGACAGGGACCGAGACCCAGTACTTC.

The V and J genes are TRBV6-5 and TRBJ2-7; 7 bases line up with TRBD1. The length of the CDR3 is 15 residues. Germline lookup yields CDR1 MNHEY and CDR2 SVGAGI. V was clipped by 2 bases and J by 3 bases; unmatched bases: 7. CDR3 residues: CASSYPGTEIYEQYF. The CDR3 bases are TGTGCCAGCAGTTACCCCGGGACAGAAATCTACGAGCAGTACTTC.

This clone came up many times. This sequence joins TRBV7-9 and TRBJ2-1, with a possible D match to TRBD2 (7 bases). Germline V lookup: CDR1 SEHNR, CDR2 FQNEAQ (reference sequence). V was clipped by 5 bases and J by 9 bases, with 8 bases between them. This CDR3 region has 11 residues. The CDR3 loop is CASSRGGEQFF. The DNA for the CDR3 is TGTGCCAGCAGCAGGGGGGGTGAGCAGTTCTTC.

Ten or more counts support this clone. The gene calls are TRBV29-1 and TRBJ2-1, with a tentative D call TRBD2 (6 bases). Deletions cut 4 bases from V and 7 bases from J, with 17 bases between. CDR1 and CDR2 (germline): SQVTM, ANQGSEA. This CDR3 region has 14 residues. The CDR3 DNA is TGCAGCGTTGTGGTTAGCCGCGGGATAAATGAGCAGTTCTTC. It codes for CSVVVSRGINEQFF.

The rearrangement joins TRBV29-1 to TRBJ2-7; D possibly corresponds to TRBD2 (6 bases). This CDR3 has 12 residues. V was trimmed by 6 bases and J by 2 bases, leaving 11 bases between them. Per the germline V gene, CDR1 is SQVTM and CDR2 is ANQGSEA. CDR3: CSVGGVAYEQYF. CDR3 nucleotide sequence: TGCAGCGTGGGCGGGGTGGCCTACGAGCAGTACTTC.

CDR3 nucleotide sequence: TGTGCCTGGGCTAGGGACACCAGCTATGGCTACACCTTC. Protein sequence: CAWARDTSYGYTF. The chain employs TRBV30 and TRBJ1-2, with D maybe TRBD1 (6 bases). V was pared by 5 bases and J by 4 bases, with 14 bases between. CDR1 is GTSNPN, CDR2 SVGIG, per germline (reference sequence). The CDR3 runs 13 residues. The full variable domain, its missing parts supplied by reference TRBV30 and TRBJ1-2, is SQTIHQWPATLVQPVGSPLSLECTVEGTSNPNLYWYRQAAGRGLQLLFYSVGIGQISSEVPQNLSASRPQDRQFILSSKKLLLSDSGFYLCAWARDTSYGYTFGSGTRLTVV.